Presented here are 18 T cell receptor beta chains from one specimen sequenced in a study of blood T cell repertoires in COVID-19 (dated by TCRdb to about 2020). The protocol used for the library was the immunoSEQ multiplex PCR assay. TCRdb carries this immuneACCESS record with in-frame sequences only. Its versions omit some clonotypes, under half of them owing to an unresolved V gene in the studies checked, with the rest unexplained. The sample has hundreds of thousands of clones on record, about 87% of them singletons. The ten largest make up about 2.1% of the sample. Material: peripheral blood. These receptors were obtained from a woman aged 55 to 70 with COVID-19, enrolled during active disease.

The chain carries TRBV28 and TRBJ1-2; no firm D call. CDR1 MDHEN and CDR2 SYDVKM come from the germline V gene. This CDR3 contains 14 residues. Trimming pared 5 bases from V and 8 bases from J, leaving 18 bases between. Here the CDR3 DNA reads TGTGCCAGCAGTACGGAGGGCCCACCGGAGGGCTACACCTTC. It specifies CASSTEGPPEGYTF.

This clone was recorded once. As DNA, the CDR3 is TGTGCCAGCAGCTTTAGGGAGGGGAACACCGGGGAGCTGTTTTTT. This encodes CASSFREGNTGELFF. The V and J genes are TRBV11-2 and TRBJ2-2; 7 bases fit TRBD2. After removal of 3 bases from V and 1 base from J, the junction contained 2 bases not matched to a gene. Germline values: CDR1 SGHAT, CDR2 FQNNGV. The length of the CDR3 is 15 residues.

The gene calls are TRBV27 and TRBJ2-7; a weak D match, TRBD1 (5 bases). The CDR3 runs to 13 residues. V lost 3 bases and J 3 bases, leaving 9 bases between the germline ends. CDR1 MNHEY and CDR2 SMNVEV come from the germline V gene (reference sequence). The DNA for the CDR3 is TGTGCCAGCAGTTTCAGACAGCTCTACGAGCAGTACTTC. It specifies CASSFRQLYEQYF.

The J gene is TRBJ1-3, the V gene TRBV5-1, with D possibly matching TRBD1 (6 bases). Deletions cut 1 base from V and 4 bases from J, with 21 bases between. The CDR3 length is 18 residues. Germline V gene sequence: CDR1 SGHRS, CDR2 YFSETQ. The CDR3: CASSLTPVATGTGNTIYF. The CDR3 DNA sequence: TGCGCCAGCAGCTTGACACCCGTCGCAACAGGGACCGGAAACACCATATATTTT.

The genes are TRBV7-8 and TRBJ1-4, with D tentatively TRBD1 (5 bases). This CDR3 comprises 18 residues. From germline, CDR1 is SGHVS and CDR2 FQNEAQ. V was trimmed by 1 base and J by 9 bases, leaving 24 bases between them. The CDR3 nucleotides are TGTGCCAGCAGCTTAGTCCCCCCTACAGGTGGTGGTTCCAAAAAACTGTTTTTT. As protein: CASSLVPPTGGGSKKLFF.

About this clone itself: This sample also contains other DNA sequences that code for the same CDR3. The rearrangement links TRBV5-1 to TRBJ1-2, with 7 bases matching TRBD1. This CDR3 is built from 14 residues. CDR1 is SGHRS and CDR2 is YFSETQ in the germline V gene. Losses at the gene ends were 1 base for V and 4 bases for J; bases not matched to a gene: 4. CDR3 loop: CASSLSGGGYGYTF. In DNA, the CDR3 is TGCGCCAGCAGCTTGTCAGGGGGTGGCTATGGCTACACCTTC.

The chain couples TRBV15 to TRBJ1-6; 8 bases are a match to TRBD1. This CDR3 region has 22 residues. Germline assignment: CDR1 LNHNV and CDR2 YYDKDF (reference sequence). Trimming cost V 0 bases and J 7 bases; bases outside gene matches: 23. CDR3 sequence reads: CATSRDLVGFGNTGQENSPLHF. The DNA of the CDR3 is TGTGCCACCAGCAGAGATCTGGTCGGTTTTGGTAATACGGGACAGGAGAATTCACCCCTCCACTTT.

The CDR3 nucleotides read TGTGCCAGCAGCTTGGGAGGGGGCGCCTCTGGCTACACCTTC. Its translation: CASSLGGGASGYTF. The chain recombines TRBV5-6 with TRBJ1-2; 7 bases align to TRBD1. With 0 bases clipped from V and 7 bases from J, the junction kept 6 bases outside the gene matches. CDR1 is SGHDT and CDR2 is YYEEEE in the germline V gene. The CDR3 runs 14 residues.

The chain carries TRBV10-2 and TRBJ1-1; D possibly corresponds to TRBD1 (5 bases). Looked up from germline, CDR1 is WSHSY and CDR2 is SAAADI. There are 14 residues in the CDR3. V was trimmed by 6 bases and J by 0 bases, leaving 11 bases between them. The CDR3 sequence: CASRRGGMNTEAFF. CDR3 sequence (DNA): TGCGCCAGCAGGAGGGGCGGGATGAACACTGAAGCTTTCTTT.

The genes are TRBV3-1 (or the pseudogene TRBV3-2) and TRBJ1-1, with D tentatively TRBD1 (6 bases). CDR1 LGHDT and CDR2 YNNKEL come from the germline V gene (reference sequence). Trimming took off 8 bases at V and 1 base at J, with 20 bases between the two ends. This CDR3 comprises 16 residues. The CDR3 DNA is TGTGCCAGCTGCTACGGCAGGGGACGCGGGAACACTGAAGCTTTCTTT. Translated: CASCYGRGRGNTEAFF.

This clone was counted once. The chain uses TRBV6-5 and TRBJ1-1, with a weak D call TRBD1 (5 bases). The V and J ends lost 6 bases and 1 base respectively, with 12 bases between them. Looked up from germline, CDR1 is MNHEY and CDR2 is SVGAGI. This CDR3 has 14 amino acids. The CDR3 loop reads CASSTRVRNTEAFF. The CDR3, as DNA: TGTGCCAGCAGCACCAGGGTTAGGAACACTGAAGCTTTCTTT.

J is TRBJ2-1 and V is TRBV11-3, with TRBD1 identical over 9 bases. After removal of 4 bases from V and 5 bases from J, the junction contained 9 bases not matched to a gene. The CDR3 extends over 16 amino acids. Germline lookup yields CDR1 SGHNT and CDR2 YENEEA. The CDR3 nucleotides read TGTGCCAGCAGCTCATCGGGACAGGGAGGGAACAATGAGCAGTTCTTC. Translation: CASSSSGQGGNNEQFF. Based on the CDR3 plus reference TRBV11-3 and TRBJ2-1, the full variable domain is EAGVVQSPRYKIIEKKQPVAFWCNPISGHNTLYWYLQNLGQGPELLIRYENEEAVDDSQLPKDRFSAERLKGVDSTLKIQPAELGDSAVYLCASSSSGQGGNNEQFFGPGTRLTVL.

The genes are TRBV6-7 and TRBJ1-2; D is perhaps TRBD1 (5 bases). TRBV6-7 is placed among ORFs of uncertain function. The ends were cut back, 0 bases at V and 5 bases at J, with 22 bases in the middle. CDR3 size: 18 residues. The CDR3 sequence is CASSYSDGPGNVWYGYTF. The CDR3 nucleotides read TGTGCCAGCAGTTACTCTGACGGCCCAGGGAACGTTTGGTATGGCTACACCTTC.

V and J are TRBV5-6 and TRBJ1-2; D may be TRBD1 (6 bases). CDR3 length: 14 amino acids. The V and J ends lost 1 base and 2 bases respectively, with 9 bases between them. Looked up from germline, CDR1 is SGHDT and CDR2 is YYEEEE. In DNA form, the CDR3 reads TGTGCCAGCAGCTTGATTAGGGGGAACTATGGCTACACCTTC. Protein product: CASSLIRGNYGYTF.

The V and J genes are TRBV19 and TRBJ1-6; D not resolved. The CDR3 is made up of 15 amino acids. V was pared by 6 bases and J by 4 bases, with 13 bases between. Germline-derived CDR1 and CDR2 are LNHDA and SQIVND (reference sequence). The CDR3 is CASRNNGVYNSPLHF. The CDR3, as DNA: TGTGCCAGTAGAAATAACGGGGTGTATAATTCACCCCTCCACTTT.

The gene calls are TRBV3-1 (or the pseudogene TRBV3-2) and TRBJ1-2; 11 positions match TRBD1. This CDR3 spans 14 amino acids. Germline V gene lookup returns CDR1 LGHDT and CDR2 YNNKEL (reference sequence). J lost 5 bases, V lost 6 bases, and 5 bases had no gene match. The CDR3 here is CASSRTGGSYGYTF. The CDR3 DNA is TGTGCCAGCAGTCGGACAGGGGGCAGTTATGGCTACACCTTC.

V usage is TRBV27 and J usage is TRBJ1-1; 7 bases map to TRBD1. CDR3 length: 15 residues. Germline trimming cut 3 bases from V and 4 bases from J; bases unmatched to any gene: 8. Germline CDR1 is MNHEY and CDR2 is SMNVEV (reference sequence). The CDR3 DNA follows: TGTGCCAGCAGTTTTCGGGCTCAGGGGGGCACTGAAGCTTTCTTT. Its translation: CASSFRAQGGTEAFF.

This clone was seen a single time. The chain links TRBV14 to TRBJ2-5, with a tentative D call TRBD1 (5 bases). The CDR3 runs 15 residues. V gave up 4 bases and J gave up 2 bases, with 14 bases separating them. CDR1 is SGHDN, CDR2 FVKESK, per germline. The CDR3 DNA reads as TGTGCCAGCAGCCGCATTGGGGCCTCACAAGAGACCCAGTACTTC. Amino acid sequence: CASSRIGASQETQYF. Full variable domain (remainder filled in from reference TRBV14 and TRBJ2-5): EAGVTQFPSHSVIEKGQTVTLRCDPISGHDNLYWYRRVMGKEIKFLLHFVKESKQDESGMPNNRFLAERTGGTYSTLKVQPAELEDSGVYFCASSRIGASQETQYFGPGTRLLVL.